The rows below give T cell receptor beta chains drawn from one sample of a study of cytomegalovirus exposure and HLA in healthy donors. The table came from immunoSEQ multiplex PCR; TCRdb's copy has only in-frame clones and leaves some out. The sample carries some 87,000 clones, more than 55% recorded once. Material: PBMCs. Receptors were obtained from a woman aged 25 to 39 in good health and CMV-seropositive. Both conserved end residues are part of each CDR3. The D gene is left open where the match is weak. Only part of the rows carry a size: once, few, many, or a class if the clone is expanded.

abundance	d_gene	v_gene	j_gene	CDR3aa	CDR3nt
medium-sized	TRBD2	TRBV6-4	TRBJ2-3	CASSLLAGSDTQYF	TGTGCCAGCAGTTTACTAGCGGGGTCAGATACGCAGTATTTT
-	-	TRBV6-5	TRBJ2-7	CASSYSSRAYEQYF	TGTGCCAGCAGTTACTCGAGCAGGGCCTACGAGCAGTACTTC
-	TRBD2	TRBV9	TRBJ2-5	CASSVATIGLAGETQYF	TGTGCCAGCAGCGTAGCTACAATAGGACTAGCGGGGGAGACCCAGTACTTC
-	TRBD1	TRBV4-1	TRBJ2-2	CASSQTGVWTGELFF	TGCGCCAGCAGCCAGACAGGGGTATGGACCGGGGAGCTGTTTTTT
-	-	TRBV18	TRBJ1-1	CASSQGQNTEAFF	TGTGCCAGCTCACAAGGACAGAACACTGAAGCTTTCTTT
-	-	TRBV5-1	TRBJ2-7	CASTGGGTSSYEQYF	TGCGCCAGCACAGGCGGGGGCACGAGCTCCTACGAGCAGTACTTC
-	-	TRBV7-9	TRBJ2-7	CASSSPASYEQYF	TGTGCCAGCAGCTCCCCCGCGAGCTACGAGCAGTACTTC
-	-	TRBV10-3	TRBJ1-1	CAISEVRGSTEAFF	TGTGCCATCAGTGAGGTTAGGGGGAGCACTGAAGCTTTCTTT
-	TRBD2	TRBV7-2	TRBJ2-7	CASSLGLAGGPIYEQYF	TGTGCCAGCAGCTTAGGCCTAGCGGGGGGGCCAATCTACGAGCAGTACTTC
once	TRBD1	TRBV5-8	TRBJ2-4	CASSLSGTGDNIQYF	TGTGCCAGCAGCCTCTCGGGGACAGGGGACAACATTCAGTACTTC
-	TRBD1	TRBV5-1	TRBJ1-2	CASSWGTELYGGYTF	TGCGCCAGCAGCTGGGGGACAGAGCTCTATGGTGGCTACACCTTC
few	-	TRBV7-7	TRBJ2-3	CASSLGRGDKTDTQYF	TGTGCCAGCAGCTTAGGCAGGGGGGACAAAACAGATACGCAGTATTTT
few	TRBD2	TRBV2	TRBJ2-2	CASSVKLADGELFF	TGTGCCAGCAGTGTAAAACTAGCGGACGGGGAGCTGTTTTTT
-	TRBD1	TRBV30	TRBJ1-6	CAGTGALNSPLHF	TGTGCCGGGACAGGGGCGCTGAATTCACCCCTCCACTTT
-	-	TRBV6-1	TRBJ2-7	CASSRESGPYEQYF	TGTGCCAGCAGCCGGGAGTCGGGACCCTACGAGCAGTACTTC
-	-	TRBV18	TRBJ2-3	CASSPRRTDTQYF	TGTGCCAGCTCACCAAGGAGGACAGATACGCAGTATTTT
-	TRBD2	TRBV27	TRBJ2-7	CASSLFRGGREQYF	TGTGCCAGCAGTTTGTTTCGGGGGGGGCGCGAGCAGTACTTC
-	TRBD2	TRBV7-3	TRBJ2-7	CASSQGSGGEQYF	TGTGCCAGCAGCCAGGGGAGCGGGGGCGAGCAGTACTTC
-	-	TRBV7-3	TRBJ2-2	CASSLFPAGSTGELFF	TGTGCCAGCAGCTTATTCCCGGCCGGGAGCACCGGGGAGCTGTTTTTT
-	TRBD2	TRBV2	TRBJ2-3	CASRAGTSGDTQYF	TGTGCCAGCAGAGCCGGGACTAGCGGGGATACGCAGTATTTT
once	-	TRBV2	TRBJ1-5	CASSENFSNQPQHF	TGTGCCAGCAGTGAAAACTTTAGCAATCAGCCCCAGCATTTT
-	TRBD2	TRBV30	TRBJ2-3	CAWNSGTSGTDTQYF	TGTGCCTGGAATTCAGGGACTAGCGGCACAGATACGCAGTATTTT
many	TRBD2	TRBV4-2	TRBJ2-1	CASSQDSGGAYNEQFF	TGTGCCAGCAGCCAAGATAGCGGGGGGGCCTACAATGAGCAGTTCTTC
-	-	TRBV6-4	TRBJ1-1	CASSAGHEAFF	TGTGCCAGCAGTGCAGGGCATGAAGCTTTCTTT
-	-	TRBV18	TRBJ1-2	CASSPTNYGYTF	TGTGCCAGCTCACCCACAAACTATGGCTACACCTTC
few	TRBD1	TRBV7-2	TRBJ2-1	CASRYTPQGVYEQFF	TGTGCCAGCAGATACACGCCGCAGGGGGTGTATGAGCAGTTCTTC
once	-	TRBV28	TRBJ2-7	CASTTPGYEQYF	TGTGCCAGCACGACCCCAGGGTACGAGCAGTACTTC
-	-	TRBV5-4	TRBJ1-1	CASSLEQGLENTEAFF	TGTGCCAGCAGCCTAGAACAGGGCCTTGAGAACACTGAAGCTTTCTTT
few	-	TRBV18	TRBJ1-1	CASSPRETEAFF	TGTGCCAGCTCACCACGGGAGACTGAAGCTTTCTTT
-	-	TRBV6-5	TRBJ2-3	CASRSRGPTDTQYF	TGTGCCAGCAGGTCCAGGGGACCCACAGATACGCAGTATTTT
-	TRBD2	TRBV7-3	TRBJ2-2	CASSPTSGGRGELFF	TGTGCCAGCAGCCCGACTAGCGGGGGCAGAGGGGAGCTGTTTTTT
-	TRBD2	TRBV5-1	TRBJ2-3	CASSFWAGGSTDTQYF	TGCGCCAGCAGCTTTTGGGCGGGGGGGTCCACAGATACGCAGTATTTT
few	-	TRBV2	TRBJ2-7	CASRGQGAGEQYF	TGTGCCAGCAGGGGGCAAGGGGCCGGCGAGCAGTACTTC
-	TRBD2	TRBV27	TRBJ2-7	CASSPFWTSGGESYEQYF	TGTGCCAGCAGTCCTTTCTGGACTAGCGGGGGGGAATCCTACGAGCAGTACTTC
once	TRBD1	TRBV19	TRBJ1-1	CASSFGTVDTEAFF	TGTGCCAGTAGTTTTGGGACAGTGGACACTGAAGCTTTCTTT
-	-	TRBV11-2	TRBJ2-2	CASSLGLARVGELFF	TGTGCCAGCAGCTTAGGGCTAGCGAGGGTAGGGGAGCTGTTTTTT
-	TRBD1	TRBV5-5	TRBJ2-7	CASSLMTGGASYEQYF	TGTGCCAGCAGCCTCATGACAGGGGGCGCTTCCTACGAGCAGTACTTC
-	TRBD1	TRBV5-4	TRBJ2-2	CASSLHPGGNTGELFF	TGTGCCAGCAGCTTGCACCCAGGGGGTAACACCGGGGAGCTGTTTTTT
-	TRBD1	TRBV20-1	TRBJ1-1	CSARIQGATFF	TGCAGTGCTAGGATCCAGGGGGCAACTTTCTTT
-	-	TRBV5-4	TRBJ1-1	CASSSVASYTEAFF	TGTGCCAGCAGCTCCGTGGCATCCTACACTGAAGCTTTCTTT
few	-	TRBV30	TRBJ1-3	CAWSRQVSGNTIYF	TGTGCCTGGAGTCGACAGGTTTCGGGAAACACCATATATTTT
-	-	TRBV11-2	TRBJ1-1	CASRNLQYFNTEAFF	TGTGCCAGCAGAAACCTACAGTACTTTAACACTGAAGCTTTCTTT
-	-	TRBV7-8	TRBJ1-1	CASSLAGVTEAFF	TGTGCCAGCAGCTTAGCAGGGGTCACTGAAGCTTTCTTT
-	TRBD1	TRBV19	TRBJ2-7	CASSVTGTDRSYEQYF	TGTGCCAGTAGTGTTACCGGGACAGATAGATCCTACGAGCAGTACTTC
-	-	TRBV2	TRBJ1-2	CASSEQTANYGYPF	TGTGCCAGCAGTGAACAGACAGCTAACTATGGCTACCCCTTC
few	-	TRBV28	TRBJ1-3	CASSLWRTGNTIYF	TGTGCCAGCAGTTTATGGCGAACTGGAAACACCATATATTTT
-	-	TRBV28	TRBJ1-1	CASSLVGGARQYKNTEAFF	TGTGCCAGCAGCCTAGTTGGGGGGGCCCGACAGTACAAGAACACTGAAGCTTTCTTT
-	TRBD1	TRBV4-3	TRBJ1-2	CASSPGQGVSYGYTF	TGCGCCAGCAGCCCTGGACAGGGGGTTTCCTATGGCTACACCTTC
once	-	TRBV6-1	TRBJ1-3	CASSEITSGNTIYF	TGTGCCAGCAGTGAAATCACTTCTGGAAACACCATATATTTT
few	-	TRBV15	TRBJ1-2	CATSSPEKANYGYPF	TGTGCCACCAGCAGTCCAGAAAAAGCTAACTATGGCTACCCCTTC
-	TRBD1	TRBV4-1	TRBJ1-2	CASSPQWQGALGGYPF	TGCGCCAGCAGCCCACAATGGCAGGGGGCGCTTGGCGGCTACCCCTTC
once	TRBD2	TRBV19	TRBJ2-1	CASSILAGYNEQFF	TGTGCCAGTAGTATTCTAGCGGGTTACAATGAGCAGTTCTTC
-	-	TRBV19	TRBJ2-2	CDSRTSILGGELFF	TGTGATTCTAGGACATCGATTCTAGGCGGGGAGCTGTTTTTT
-	-	TRBV7-9	TRBJ1-1	CASRRGPGGYTEAFF	TGTGCCAGCAGACGGGGTCCCGGGGGGTACACTGAAGCTTTCTTT
-	-	TRBV4-1	TRBJ1-4	CASSQDRQPRFEKLFF	TGCGCCAGCAGCCAAGACCGACAGCCGAGATTCGAAAAACTGTTTTTT
-	TRBD1	TRBV4-3	TRBJ1-2	CASSQWTGGENGYTF	TGCGCCAGCAGCCAATGGACAGGGGGTGAAAATGGCTACACCTTC
-	TRBD1	TRBV4-1	TRBJ2-7	CASSHGQAGYEQYF	TGCGCCAGCAGCCACGGACAGGCTGGCTACGAGCAGTACTTC
-	-	TRBV29-1	TRBJ1-5	CSVGEGGNSNQPQHF	TGCAGCGTTGGGGAGGGGGGAAATAGCAATCAGCCCCAGCATTTT
-	TRBD1	TRBV5-1	TRBJ2-3	CASSLALPRTGGTDTQYF	TGCGCCAGCAGCTTGGCCTTACCAAGGACAGGGGGGACAGATACGCAGTATTTT